The present entry profiles one T cell receptor beta chain with its context. As yet, its antigen is unknown. After template switching added a universal primer site, the resulting cDNA carried unique molecular identifiers. TCRdb called the 5' RACE reads again in MiXCR, with one record for every CDR3 protein. The sample gives 1.5 million to 2 million distinct CDR3 sequences, less than 40% of which show up once; about 0.27% is in the top ten. The record originates from a study of identical twins. Study-wide findings and caveats: Monozygotic twin pairs showed more out-of-frame TCR alpha sharing than models estimated.

The sequence was collected from a newborn girl in good health. Specimen: cord blood.

The CDR3 DNA reads as TGCAGTGCTAGGCCAGTTAGCGGGAGCCTTACCTACGAGCAGTACTTC. This sequence encodes CSARPVSGSLTYEQYF. This chain connects TRBV20-1 to TRBJ2-7; TRBD2 matches at 9 bases. There are 16 residues in the CDR3. The germline V gene encodes CDR1 DFQATT and CDR2 SNEGSKA (reference sequence). The V segment lost 3 bases and the J segment 2 bases; nucleotides outside the gene matches: 11.